This TCR beta chain was sequenced for a study of early stage breast cancer tumors. Measured with immunoSEQ multiplex PCR; TCRdb has only the in-frame clones, and not every one. The data contain 45,000 to 60,000 clones, 75% to 95% of them singletons. With respect to this clone: Antigen unknown.

Findings and caveats of the study: Compared with adjacent normal breast tissue, tumors showed roughly 2.4-fold greater T cell density and higher clonality. Tumor and normal breast were distinguished via blood comparison in 14 of 16 patients.

V dropped 4 bases and J dropped 0 bases, with 8 bases sitting between them. The CDR3 covers 14 residues. CDR1 is SGHRS and CDR2 is YFSETQ in the germline V gene. The receptor comes from a person between 65 and 79 years old with breast cancer. The sequencing sample was made of blood. The V gene is TRBV5-1, the J gene TRBJ1-3; possibly TRBD1 for D (5 bases). CDR3 DNA: TGCGCCAGCAGCACGGGGGACTCTGGAAACACCATATATTTT. This gives the protein CASSTGDSGNTIYF.